Listed below are T cell receptor beta chains from one sample, sequenced in a study of shared clonotypes between healthy human individuals. TCRdb's copy holds only in-frame clones and misses some; the assay was immunoSEQ multiplex PCR. Among approximately 1.4 million clones listed, 95% to 99% were seen once. The specimen was naive CD4+ T cells sorted from blood. Receptors were obtained from a man between 25 and 39 years old in good health. Both conserved end residues are part of each CDR3. The order of the fields is D gene, J gene, clone size, V gene, CDR3 DNA, CDR3 protein. D genes are given only for firm matches. Clone size appears in some rows only: once, few, many, or a class for an expanded clone.

>TRBD1|TRBJ2-5|NA|TRBV11-3
TGTGCCAGCAGCAACAGGGGAGAGACCCAGTACTTC
CASSNRGETQYF
>NA|TRBJ2-7|NA|TRBV4-3
TGCGCCAGCAGCCAAGATCTAACCTCGGGGCAGTACTTC
CASSQDLTSGQYF
>NA|TRBJ1-2|NA|TRBV7-8
TGTGCCAGCAGCTCATCGGATCCGATAATACTCTATGGCTACACCTTC
CASSSSDPIILYGYTF
>TRBD1|TRBJ1-1|NA|TRBV7-2
TGTGCCAGCAGCCGACAGGGTTTAGGTACTGAAGCTTTCTTT
CASSRQGLGTEAFF
>TRBD1|TRBJ2-1|NA|TRBV5-1
TGCGCCAGCAGCTTGGCCCCAGGGGGTGAGCAGTTCTTC
CASSLAPGGEQFF
>NA|TRBJ1-5|NA|TRBV28
TGTGCCAGCAGCTCATATTGGACAGCTAGCGGACAGCCCCAGCATTTT
CASSSYWTASGQPQHF
>TRBD1|TRBJ2-7|NA|TRBV7-3
TGTGCCAGCAGTCGGGACAGGTCCTACGAGCAGTACTTC
CASSRDRSYEQYF
>NA|TRBJ2-7|NA|TRBV7-2
TGTGCCAGCAGCTTAGTTTCAGGGACCTACGAGCAGTACTTC
CASSLVSGTYEQYF
>NA|TRBJ2-1|NA|TRBV6-1
TGTGCCAGCAGTTTAGCGTCGGGAACCTACAATGAGCAGTTCTTC
CASSLASGTYNEQFF
>NA|TRBJ2-7|NA|TRBV11-3
TGTGCCAGCAGCTTAGGGGGGCAGGGATCCTACGAGCAGTACTTC
CASSLGGQGSYEQYF
>NA|TRBJ2-7|NA|TRBV7-9
TGTGCCAGCAGCTTAGCAGTAGGGGTGGACGAGCAGTACTTC
CASSLAVGVDEQYF
>TRBD1|TRBJ1-1|NA|TRBV5-1
TGCGCCAGCAGCCGGACAGGGTCGAACACTGAAGCTTTCTTT
CASSRTGSNTEAFF
>NA|TRBJ2-1|NA|TRBV7-7
TGTGCCAGCAGCCGAAGCGGTAGGGAGTCGTACAATGAGCAGTTCTTC
CASSRSGRESYNEQFF
>TRBD2|TRBJ2-3|once|TRBV19
TGTGCCAGTAGCCCTCGCGGGAGCTCAGATACGCAGTATTTT
CASSPRGSSDTQYF
>NA|TRBJ1-3|NA|TRBV7-8
TGTGCCAGCAGCGCGCACAGGCTACTGGGGCAGGGAAACACCATATATTTT
CASSAHRLLGQGNTIYF
>TRBD2|TRBJ2-7|NA|TRBV5-1
TGCGCCAGCAGCTTTCGACTAGCGGCCTACGAGCAGTACTTC
CASSFRLAAYEQYF
>NA|TRBJ1-1|NA|TRBV9
TGTGCCAGCAGCGCATCGCCAGGGGACACTGAAGCTTTCTTT
CASSASPGDTEAFF
>TRBD1|TRBJ1-2|NA|TRBV27
TGTGCCAGCAGTTACCAGCCGGGACAGGGGGCAGCTAACTATGGCTACACCTTC
CASSYQPGQGAANYGYTF
>TRBD2|TRBJ2-1|NA|TRBV10-2
TGCGCCAGCAGCCCCGCTAGCGGGAGGCCAAGCTCCTACAATGAGCAGTTCTTC
CASSPASGRPSSYNEQFF
>NA|TRBJ1-1|NA|TRBV6-6
TGTGCCAGCAGTTACCTCGTGAACACTGAAGCTTTCTTT
CASSYLVNTEAFF
>NA|TRBJ2-1|NA|TRBV10-1
TGCGCCAGCAGTGAAGGTGGGAGTCTTAGCTATGAGCAGTTCTTC
CASSEGGSLSYEQFF
>NA|TRBJ1-5|NA|TRBV7-9
TGTGCCAGCAGCTTTCCAGGGCCCAATCAGCCCCAGCATTTT
CASSFPGPNQPQHF